The clone carrying this T cell receptor beta chain has only a few counts. Its antigen remains unknown. Measured with immunoSEQ multiplex PCR; TCRdb has only the in-frame clones, and not every one. The sample shows around 94,000 clones, around 87% of them seen only once. These data come from a study of T cell responses to AZD1222 COVID-19 vaccine. On the study more broadly: Second doses at about 4 or about 12 weeks were pooled.

Findings of the study overall: A mostly white British donor set with more females was recruited, and clonal diversity was possibly underestimated.

Germline V CDR1 and CDR2: SGHVS, FQNEAQ. V shed 5 bases and J 6 bases; nucleotides not matched to a gene: 9. This CDR3 spans 15 amino acids. The chain carries TRBV7-8 and TRBJ2-7; 11 bases are shared with TRBD2. The sequencing used peripheral blood, collected on day 0 of AZD1222 vaccination. The TCR sequence derives from an adult in good health. Written as DNA, the CDR3 is TGTGCCAGCAGCCTCCTCACTAGCGGGAGAGGCGAGCAGTACTTC. Translated, it gives CASSLLTSGRGEQYF.